Following are 17 T cell receptor beta chains from one sample sequenced in a study of blood T cell repertoires in COVID-19. Only in-frame clones appear in the TCRdb table, and some are missing; sequencing was by immunoSEQ multiplex PCR. This sample has around 67,000 clones; 80% to 90% occur once, and the top ten carry over 35%. Sequencing was performed on peripheral blood. The receptor source for this set is an older man with acute or convalescent COVID-19.

The chain combines TRBV5-1 with TRBJ1-2; D not resolved. The germline V and J ends were trimmed by 2 bases and 6 bases, with 8 bases remaining between them. Germline assignment: CDR1 SGHRS and CDR2 YFSETQ. The length of the CDR3 is 12 residues. The CDR3 DNA follows: TGCGCCAGCAGCTTTCCGAGCGATGGCTACACCTTC. Its translation is CASSFPSDGYTF.

This chain joins TRBV6-2 or TRBV6-3 and TRBJ1-6, with D possibly matching TRBD1 (5 bases). This CDR3 has 12 residues. Germline V lookup: CDR1 MNHEY, CDR2 SVGEGT. Deletions cut 5 bases from V and 13 bases from J, with 12 bases between. CDR3: CASSDSIRPLHF. The CDR3 nucleotides read TGTGCCAGCAGTGACAGTATTCGTCCCCTCCACTTT.

The table lists this clone with a count of one. The chain couples TRBV18 to TRBJ1-1; unclear D gene. The germline gives CDR1 KGHSH, CDR2 LQKENI. V was trimmed by 3 bases and J by 7 bases, leaving 9 bases between them. This CDR3 is 12 amino acids long. The CDR3 nucleotides read TGTGCCAGCTCACCCCCCGCCGGTGAAGCTTTCTTT. As protein: CASSPPAGEAFF.

This clone was observed a single time. CDR3 sequence (DNA): TGTGCCAGCAGCTTCTCACAGGGCCATCAGCCCCAGCATTTT. Amino acid sequence: CASSFSQGHQPQHF. V usage is TRBV5-6 and J usage is TRBJ1-5, with a tentative D call TRBD1 (6 bases). Germline CDR1 is SGHDT and CDR2 is YYEEEE. Trimming took off 2 bases at V and 5 bases at J, with 11 bases between the two ends. The CDR3 loop spans 14 amino acids.

The chain employs TRBV28 and TRBJ1-1; possibly TRBD1 for D (5 bases). Germline V CDR1 and CDR2: MDHEN, SYDVKM. Trimming removed 7 bases from V and 6 bases from J, with 12 bases in between. There are 12 residues in the CDR3. The CDR3 region is CASNAGSAEAFF. The CDR3 coding sequence is TGTGCCAGCAATGCAGGGTCCGCTGAAGCTTTCTTT.

This clone was seen more than once but under ten times. The chain recombines TRBV6-5 with TRBJ2-1; D may be TRBD2 (5 bases). The ends were cut back, 2 bases at V and 1 base at J, with 9 bases in the middle. CDR1 is MNHEY and CDR2 is SVGAGI in the germline V gene. The length of the CDR3 is 15 residues. The chain's CDR3 is CASSYGGPSYNEQFF. CDR3 nucleotides: TGTGCCAGCAGTTACGGAGGCCCTTCCTACAATGAGCAGTTCTTC.

The rearrangement joins TRBV29-1 to TRBJ2-7, with 8 nucleotides matching TRBD1. The CDR3 is 16 amino acids. The V gene's germline CDR1 is SQVTM and CDR2 ANQGSEA. V shed 0 bases and J 4 bases; nucleotides not matched to a gene: 11. The CDR3 DNA sequence: TGCAGCGTTGAAGATCCGGGACAGGCTTTAGGTTACGAGCAGTACTTC. It specifies CSVEDPGQALGYEQYF.

Here the CDR3 DNA reads TGTGCCAGCAGCCAAGAAGCGGGGGGATACAATGAGCAGTTCTTC. It translates to CASSQEAGGYNEQFF. The V and J genes are TRBV14 and TRBJ2-1; the match to TRBD2 covers 9 bases. CDR3 length: 15 residues. V shed 0 bases and J 4 bases; nucleotides not matched to a gene: 1. Germline loops: CDR1 SGHDN, CDR2 FVKESK.

This chain links TRBV4-1 with TRBJ2-5; TRBD2 might be the D (7 bases). The CDR3 contains 15 residues. Germline V gives CDR1 MGHRA, CDR2 YSYEKL. The germline V and J ends were trimmed by 4 bases and 4 bases, with 16 bases remaining between them. CDR3 nucleotide sequence: TGCGCCAGCAGCCGGCACTCGGGGGGCCGAGAGACCCAGTACTTC. It specifies CASSRHSGGRETQYF.

The J gene is TRBJ1-2, the V gene TRBV28; D is perhaps TRBD1 (5 bases). V gave up 4 bases and J gave up 7 bases, with 10 bases separating them. The CDR3 totals 12 residues. Germline CDR1 is MDHEN and CDR2 is SYDVKM. CDR3 sequence: CASSSPGGGYTF. DNA for the CDR3: TGTGCCAGCAGTTCCCCCGGGGGTGGCTACACCTTC.

The chain has TRBV6-6 and TRBJ1-1; D may be TRBD1 (6 bases). Germline CDR1 is MNHNY and CDR2 is SVGAGI (reference sequence). Trimming cost V 6 bases and J 6 bases, with 11 bases left between them. The CDR3 consists of 12 residues. CDR3 in amino acids: CASSAQGSEAFF. The DNA of the CDR3 is TGTGCCAGCAGCGCACAGGGCTCTGAAGCTTTCTTT.

This chain uses TRBV10-3 with TRBJ2-2; 10 bases agree with TRBD1. This CDR3 spans 14 amino acids. The germline V gene has CDR1 ENHRY and CDR2 SYGVKD. Unmatched junction bases numbered 4, after V lost 5 bases and J lost 7 bases. The CDR3 protein is CAISRQGAGGELFF. The CDR3 DNA follows: TGTGCCATCAGTAGACAGGGGGCCGGCGGGGAGCTGTTTTTT.

The gene calls are TRBV6-6 and TRBJ2-1, with 8 positions matching TRBD1. V was pared by 6 bases and J by 5 bases, with 6 bases of the junction left unmatched. The CDR3 has 14 residues. Germline V gene data show CDR1 as MNHNY and CDR2 as SVGAGI (reference sequence). The CDR3 coding sequence is TGTGCCAGCAGCCGGCCGGGACAGGACAATGAGCAGTTCTTC. Protein product: CASSRPGQDNEQFF.

CDR3 coding DNA: TGTGCCTGGAGTGTCGGGCAGGGGGAAACCTACGAGCAGTACTTC. Its protein is CAWSVGQGETYEQYF. The gene calls are TRBV30 and TRBJ2-7; 7 nucleotides align to TRBD1. This CDR3 spans 15 amino acids. Germline trimming cut 0 bases from V and 2 bases from J; bases unmatched to any gene: 7. CDR1 is GTSNPN, CDR2 SVGIG, per germline (reference sequence).

The chain carries TRBV7-3 and TRBJ2-7; possibly TRBD2 for D (5 bases). Germline V gene sequence: CDR1 SGHTA, CDR2 FQGTGA. The CDR3 consists of 15 residues. V was pared by 3 bases and J by 0 bases, with 12 bases between. This CDR3 is CASSFGGSSSYEQYF. The DNA for the CDR3 is TGTGCCAGCAGCTTCGGCGGGTCCAGCTCCTACGAGCAGTACTTC.

The V call is TRBV9, the J call TRBJ2-3, with D possibly matching TRBD2 (5 bases). Germline assignment: CDR1 SGDLS and CDR2 YYNGEE. The V end lost 0 bases, the J end lost 7 bases, and 6 bases lay between the germline ends. This CDR3 is built from 12 residues. The CDR3 protein is CASSVGENTQYF. DNA for the CDR3: TGTGCCAGCAGCGTAGGGGAGAATACGCAGTATTTT.

V gene TRBV6-6 combines with J gene TRBJ1-6; perhaps TRBD1 as D (6 bases). CDR3 length equals 14 residues. V dropped 0 bases and J dropped 7 bases, with 7 bases sitting between them. Germline V CDR1 and CDR2: MNHNY, SVGAGI (reference sequence). The DNA of the CDR3 is TGTGCCAGCAGTTACTCGACAGGCAATTCACCCCTCCACTTT. Encoded protein: CASSYSTGNSPLHF.